These T cell receptor beta chains were read from a single sample in a study of radiation and T cells in renal cell carcinoma. Method: immunoSEQ multiplex PCR; TCRdb's copy keeps in-frame clones and lacks some. This table has tens of thousands of clones, 58% appearing once. This material consisted of tumor tissue, taken from a patient whose treatment was nephrectomy without radiotherapy. Receptor source: a man aged 40-49 years with renal cell carcinoma. The CDR3 runs from the conserved cysteine through the conserved F or W.

V	J	CDR3
TRBV30	TRBJ2-3	CAWNGRDRGADTQYF
TRBV4-1	TRBJ2-5	CASSQDLGAIAEEETQYF
TRBV5-6	TRBJ2-3	CASSFRDSIQYF
TRBV7-9	TRBJ1-1	CASLEDLNTEAFF
TRBV6-4	TRBJ2-7	CASSERTKIYEQYF
TRBV6-1	TRBJ2-7	CASSELTAYEQYF
TRBV19	TRBJ1-1	CASSLWTGTEAFF
TRBV5-6	TRBJ2-1	CATGSPGGVGQFF
TRBV13	TRBJ1-2	CASTRTEADYGYTF
TRBV7-9	TRBJ1-6	CASSLPRQGLHSPLHF
TRBV6-5	TRBJ2-3	CASSYAGPARDTQYF
TRBV6-1	TRBJ1-2	CASTEGGGGLYGYTF
TRBV19	TRBJ1-1	CATGGPSLYTEAFF
TRBV7-9	TRBJ1-2	CASSSGTRTNGYTF
TRBV11-3	TRBJ2-1	CASSLLSGAEQFF
TRBV6-5	TRBJ1-1	CASSPGQVTEAFF
TRBV9	TRBJ1-1	CASSARWSTEAFF
TRBV5-5	TRBJ1-2	CASSLTQNYGYTF